This T cell receptor (beta chain) was recovered during a study of blood T cell repertoires in COVID-19 (dated by TCRdb to about 2020). With regard to the full study: The collaborator samples originated in the United States, Italy and Spain and spanned the acute and convalescent phases of COVID-19. The material from the prospective study consisted of cDNA or gDNA derived from T cells, B-cell-depleted T cells, or PBMCs. Deeply sampled blood TCRbeta repertoires from subjects exposed to, actively infected with, or recovered from COVID-19 were included in the dataset. The repertoires were released in a freely available public database meant as a resource for research on the immune response to SARS-CoV-2. Samples were obtained from the ongoing ImmuneRACE study (first 160 participants) and from 950 to 1,500 subjects provided by 6 global collaborators. A de-identified subject ID, COVID-19 status, age in years and sex were almost always included in the sample metadata. Where available, HLA class I and class II types were obtained from metadata supplied by the sample provider rather than from assay-based typing.

The study at large found these results: How much clinical and demographic metadata was included differed by source and by participant, and the metadata was provided uncurated.

The immunoSEQ Assay, a bias-controlled multiplex PCR, was used to amplify TCRbeta CDR3 regions from genomic DNA. Per the authors' processing: The number of nucleated cells in each sample was estimated from the amplification of reference gene primers within the assay. Sequence reads were collapsed and filtered to measure the absolute abundance of every unique TCRbeta CDR3 rearrangement. For each sample, productive Simpson clonality was calculated by taking the square root of Simpson's diversity index across productive rearrangements. TCRdb's version of the immuneACCESS table is confined to in-frame rearrangements and falls short of the full clone set. An unresolved V gene accounts for under half of the shortfall where checked; the remainder is of unknown origin. Clone size and the V and J calls come from that table; the DNA yielded D and trimming. This sample is represented by around 100,000 clones; about 85% of them were singletons. Approximately 3% of the sample is taken by the ten largest.

In regard to this clone: This clone's antigen is unknown. One base away there is no much larger clone; base qualities are not given.

Collaborating institutions collected whole blood in K2EDTA tubes following their own protocols. For TCRbeta analysis, collaborators shipped samples as frozen whole blood, isolated PBMCs, or DNA extracted from either of those sample types. Source material: peripheral blood. The clonotype was recovered from a man aged 50 to 60 in a cohort sampled during active COVID-19.

CDR3 reads: CASSPLGEDSNTEAFF. Here is the DNA: TGTGCCAGCAGCCCATTAGGGGAGGACTCGAACACTGAAGCTTTCTTT. In this chain, TRBV13 is recombined with TRBJ1-1, with a weak D call of TRBD1 (5 bases match). The CDR3 starts with the cysteine, ends with the phenylalanine, and has 16 residues. Just the 48-base CDR3 DNA is kept, in frame starting at base 1. As encoded in the germline V gene (reference sequence), CDR1 is PRHDT while CDR2 is FYEKMQ. Relative to germline, V is 5 bases shorter and J is 1 base shorter, with 17 bases between their ends.